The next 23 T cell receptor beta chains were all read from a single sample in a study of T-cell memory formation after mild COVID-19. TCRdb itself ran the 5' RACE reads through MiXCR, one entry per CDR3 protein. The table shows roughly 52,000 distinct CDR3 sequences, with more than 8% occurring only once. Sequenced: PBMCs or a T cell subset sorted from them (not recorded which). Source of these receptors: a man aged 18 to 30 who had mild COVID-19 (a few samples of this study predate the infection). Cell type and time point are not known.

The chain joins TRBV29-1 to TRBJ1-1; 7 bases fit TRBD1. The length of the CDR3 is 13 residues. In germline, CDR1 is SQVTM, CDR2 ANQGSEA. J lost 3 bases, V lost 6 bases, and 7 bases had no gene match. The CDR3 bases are TGCAGCGTAGCCTCTACAGGGGACACTGAAGCTTTCTTT. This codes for CSVASTGDTEAFF.

The CDR3, as DNA: TGTGCCATCAGCGGGACAGGGGCGGGGATCGATGGCTACACCTTC. This sequence encodes CAISGTGAGIDGYTF. The gene calls are TRBV10-3 and TRBJ1-2; the match to TRBD1 covers 10 bases. V was clipped by 6 bases and J by 6 bases; unmatched bases: 10. The V gene's germline CDR1 is ENHRY and CDR2 SYGVKD. CDR3 length: 15 residues.

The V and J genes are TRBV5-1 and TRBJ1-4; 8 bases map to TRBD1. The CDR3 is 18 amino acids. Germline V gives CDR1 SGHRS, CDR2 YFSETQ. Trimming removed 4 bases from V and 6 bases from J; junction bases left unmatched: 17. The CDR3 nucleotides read TGCGCCAGCAGCGTTGTTCCTCCGGGACAGGAGCAACATGAAAAACTGTTTTTT. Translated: CASSVVPPGQEQHEKLFF.

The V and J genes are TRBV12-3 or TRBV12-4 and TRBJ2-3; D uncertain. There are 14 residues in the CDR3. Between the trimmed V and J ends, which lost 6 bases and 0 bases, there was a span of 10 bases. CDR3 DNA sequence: TGTGCCAGCAGCTCAGAAACTAGCACAGATACGCAGTATTTT. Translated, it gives CASSSETSTDTQYF.

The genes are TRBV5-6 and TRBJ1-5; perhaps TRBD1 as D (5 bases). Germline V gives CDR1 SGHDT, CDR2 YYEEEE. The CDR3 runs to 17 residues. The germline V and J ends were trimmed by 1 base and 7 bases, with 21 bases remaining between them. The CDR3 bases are TGTGCCAGCAGCTTGCTTGGAGGGGCCAGGCGGGACCAGCCCCAGCATTTT. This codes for CASSLLGGARRDQPQHF.

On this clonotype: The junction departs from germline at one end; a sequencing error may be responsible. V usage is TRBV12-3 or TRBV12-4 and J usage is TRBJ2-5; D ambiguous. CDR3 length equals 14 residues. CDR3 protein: CDSSLVGYKETQYF. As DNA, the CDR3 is TGTGACAGCAGTTTAGTAGGCTACAAAGAGACCCAGTACTTC.

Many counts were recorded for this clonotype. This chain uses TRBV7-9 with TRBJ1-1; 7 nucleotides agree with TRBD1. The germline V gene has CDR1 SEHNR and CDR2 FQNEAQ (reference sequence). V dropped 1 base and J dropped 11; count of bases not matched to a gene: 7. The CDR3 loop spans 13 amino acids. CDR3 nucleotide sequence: TGTGCCAGCAGCTTAGTGGAGGGGGCGCGGGCTTTCTTT. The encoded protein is CASSLVEGARAFF.

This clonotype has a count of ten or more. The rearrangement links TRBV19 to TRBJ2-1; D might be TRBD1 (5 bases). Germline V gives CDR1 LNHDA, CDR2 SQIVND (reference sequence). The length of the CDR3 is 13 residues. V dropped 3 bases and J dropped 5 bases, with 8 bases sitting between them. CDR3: CASSIRVNNEQFF. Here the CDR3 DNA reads TGTGCCAGTAGTATCAGGGTTAACAATGAGCAGTTCTTC.

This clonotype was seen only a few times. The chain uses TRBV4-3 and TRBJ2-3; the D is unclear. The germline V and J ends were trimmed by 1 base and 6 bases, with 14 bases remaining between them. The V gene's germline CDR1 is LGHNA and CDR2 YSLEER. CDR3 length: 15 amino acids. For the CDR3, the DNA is TGCGCCAGCAGCCAAGTATGGACGCTCCACGATACGCAGTATTTT. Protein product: CASSQVWTLHDTQYF.

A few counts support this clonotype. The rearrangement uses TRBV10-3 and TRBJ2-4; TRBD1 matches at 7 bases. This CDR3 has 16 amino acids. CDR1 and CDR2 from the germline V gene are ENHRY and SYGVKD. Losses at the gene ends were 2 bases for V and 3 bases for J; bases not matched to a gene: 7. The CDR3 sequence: CAISEMGTEDKNIQYF. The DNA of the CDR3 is TGTGCCATCAGTGAGATGGGGACAGAGGACAAAAACATTCAGTACTTC.

CDR3 in DNA: TGCGCCAGCAGCCAAGGCCCGGGGACCCAGTACTTC. Translating it yields CASSQGPGTQYF. The rearrangement links TRBV4-3 to TRBJ2-5; D is unresolved. V lost 1 base and J 7 bases, leaving 7 bases between the germline ends. The CDR3 has 12 residues. Germline V gene sequence: CDR1 LGHNA, CDR2 YSLEER.

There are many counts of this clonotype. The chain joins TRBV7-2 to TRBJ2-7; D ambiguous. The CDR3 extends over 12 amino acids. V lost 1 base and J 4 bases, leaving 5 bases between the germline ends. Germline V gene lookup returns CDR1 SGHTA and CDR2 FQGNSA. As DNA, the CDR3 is TGTGCCAGCAGCTTAGTCAATTACGAGCAGTACTTC. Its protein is CASSLVNYEQYF.

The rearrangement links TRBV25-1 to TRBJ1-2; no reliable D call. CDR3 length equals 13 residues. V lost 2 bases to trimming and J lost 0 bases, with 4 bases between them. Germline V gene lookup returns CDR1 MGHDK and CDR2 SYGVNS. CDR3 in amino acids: CASSELANYGYTF. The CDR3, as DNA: TGTGCCAGCAGTGAACTTGCTAACTATGGCTACACCTTC.

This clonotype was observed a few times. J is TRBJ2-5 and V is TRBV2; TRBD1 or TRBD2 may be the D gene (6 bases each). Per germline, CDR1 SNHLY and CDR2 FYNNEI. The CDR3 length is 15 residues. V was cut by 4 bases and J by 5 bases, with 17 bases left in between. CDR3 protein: CASSVPRGLRETQYF. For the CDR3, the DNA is TGTGCCAGCAGTGTTCCCAGGGGACTTCGGGAGACCCAGTACTTC.

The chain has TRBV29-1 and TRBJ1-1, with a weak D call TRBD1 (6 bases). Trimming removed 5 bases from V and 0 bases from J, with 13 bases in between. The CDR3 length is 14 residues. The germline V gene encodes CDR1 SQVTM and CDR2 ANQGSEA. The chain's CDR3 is CSVIRGGVNTEAFF. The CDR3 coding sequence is TGCAGCGTTATCAGGGGCGGGGTGAACACTGAAGCTTTCTTT.

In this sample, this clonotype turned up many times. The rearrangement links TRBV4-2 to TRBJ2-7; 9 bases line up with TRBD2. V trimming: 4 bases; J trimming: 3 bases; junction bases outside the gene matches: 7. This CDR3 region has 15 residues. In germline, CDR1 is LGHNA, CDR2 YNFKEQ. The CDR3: CASSLGTSPLYEQYV. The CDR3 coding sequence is TGTGCCAGCAGCCTCGGGACTAGCCCACTCTACGAGCAGTACGTC.

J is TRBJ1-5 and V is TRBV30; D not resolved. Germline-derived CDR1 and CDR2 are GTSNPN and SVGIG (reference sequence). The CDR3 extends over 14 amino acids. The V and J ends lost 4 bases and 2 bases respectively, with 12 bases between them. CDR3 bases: TGTGCCTGGACGGAGGGCGCGGGCAATCAGCCCCAGCATTTT. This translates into CAWTEGAGNQPQHF.

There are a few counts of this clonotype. CDR3 protein: CSARQLLGWETQYF. The DNA of the CDR3 is TGCAGTGCCCGCCAGCTCCTCGGATGGGAGACCCAGTACTTC. V is TRBV20-1 and J is TRBJ2-5; D remains unclear. Between the trimmed V and J ends, which lost 6 bases and 5 bases, there was a span of 19 bases. There are 14 residues in the CDR3. CDR1 is DFQATT, CDR2 SNEGSKA, per germline (reference sequence).

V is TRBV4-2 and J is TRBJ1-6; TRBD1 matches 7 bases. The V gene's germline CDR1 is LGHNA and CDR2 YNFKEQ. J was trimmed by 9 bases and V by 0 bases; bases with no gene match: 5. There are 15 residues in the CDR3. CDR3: CASSQDEGAASPLHF. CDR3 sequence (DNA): TGTGCCAGCAGCCAAGATGAGGGGGCAGCTTCACCCCTCCACTTT.

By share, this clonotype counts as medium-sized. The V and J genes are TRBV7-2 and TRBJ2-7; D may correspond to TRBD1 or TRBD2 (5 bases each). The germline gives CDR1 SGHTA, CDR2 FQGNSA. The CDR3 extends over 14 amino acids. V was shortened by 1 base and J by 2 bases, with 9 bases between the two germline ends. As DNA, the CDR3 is TGTGCCAGCAGCTTAGGTCCGGGGCCCTACGAGCAGTACGTC. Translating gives CASSLGPGPYEQYV.

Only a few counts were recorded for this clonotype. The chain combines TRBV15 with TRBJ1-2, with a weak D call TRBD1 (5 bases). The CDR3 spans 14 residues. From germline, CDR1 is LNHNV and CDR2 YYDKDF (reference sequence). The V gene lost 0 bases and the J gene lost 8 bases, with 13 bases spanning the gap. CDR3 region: CATSRDPGHWGYTF. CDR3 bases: TGTGCCACCAGCAGAGATCCAGGGCACTGGGGCTACACCTTC.

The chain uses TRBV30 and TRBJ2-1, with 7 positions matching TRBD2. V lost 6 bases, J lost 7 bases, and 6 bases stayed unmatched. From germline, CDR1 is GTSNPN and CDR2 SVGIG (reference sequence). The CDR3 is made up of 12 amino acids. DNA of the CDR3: TGTGCCTGCCGGGGGGTCCCTAATGAGCAGTTCTTC. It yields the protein CACRGVPNEQFF.

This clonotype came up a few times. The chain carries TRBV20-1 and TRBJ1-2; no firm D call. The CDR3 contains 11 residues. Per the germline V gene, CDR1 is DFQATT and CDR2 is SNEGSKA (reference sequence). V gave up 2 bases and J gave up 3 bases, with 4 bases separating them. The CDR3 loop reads CSARLDYGYTF. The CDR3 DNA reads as TGCAGTGCTAGACTCGACTATGGCTACACCTTC.